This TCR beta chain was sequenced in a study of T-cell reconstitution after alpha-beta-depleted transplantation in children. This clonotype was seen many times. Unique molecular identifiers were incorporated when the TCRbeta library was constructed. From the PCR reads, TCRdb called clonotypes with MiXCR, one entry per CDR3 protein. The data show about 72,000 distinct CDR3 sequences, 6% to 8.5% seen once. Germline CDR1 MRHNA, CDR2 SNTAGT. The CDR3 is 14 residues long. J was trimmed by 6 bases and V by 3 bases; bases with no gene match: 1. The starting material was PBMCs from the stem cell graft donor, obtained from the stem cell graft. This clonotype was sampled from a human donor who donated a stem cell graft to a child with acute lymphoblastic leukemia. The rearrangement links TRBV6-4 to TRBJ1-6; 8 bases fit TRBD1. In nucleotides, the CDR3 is TGTGCCAGCAGTGAACAGGGGGGTAATTCACCCCTCCACTTT. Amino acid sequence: CASSEQGGNSPLHF.